The sample holds a few counts of the clone carrying this TCR beta chain. Its specificity is unknown. Germline CDR1 and CDR2: SGHNT and YENEEA. The CDR3 is made up of 12 amino acids. Trimming cost V 5 bases and J 5 bases, with 8 bases left between them. The sample comes from a study of CD8 T cells in ankylosing spondylitis. Using its own MiXCR run on the 5' RACE reads, TCRdb lists one record per CDR3 protein. Altogether 700,000 or so distinct CDR3 sequences are present, around 17% being singletons, with the ten largest covering approximately 18%. Regarding the study as a whole: What appeared characteristic of ankylosing spondylitis blood was a TCR beta motif of about eight highly homologous variants. As reported, disease-linked clones showed significant enrichment in matched ankylosing spondylitis synovial fluid.

The sample was blood, either unsorted or a sorted T cell fraction (not recorded which). The chain carries TRBV11-3 and TRBJ2-3, with no clear D. The receptor was derived from a male donor with ankylosing spondylitis. DNA of the CDR3: TGTGCCAGCAGCATGCAAGGAGATACGCAGTATTTT. Its translation: CASSMQGDTQYF.